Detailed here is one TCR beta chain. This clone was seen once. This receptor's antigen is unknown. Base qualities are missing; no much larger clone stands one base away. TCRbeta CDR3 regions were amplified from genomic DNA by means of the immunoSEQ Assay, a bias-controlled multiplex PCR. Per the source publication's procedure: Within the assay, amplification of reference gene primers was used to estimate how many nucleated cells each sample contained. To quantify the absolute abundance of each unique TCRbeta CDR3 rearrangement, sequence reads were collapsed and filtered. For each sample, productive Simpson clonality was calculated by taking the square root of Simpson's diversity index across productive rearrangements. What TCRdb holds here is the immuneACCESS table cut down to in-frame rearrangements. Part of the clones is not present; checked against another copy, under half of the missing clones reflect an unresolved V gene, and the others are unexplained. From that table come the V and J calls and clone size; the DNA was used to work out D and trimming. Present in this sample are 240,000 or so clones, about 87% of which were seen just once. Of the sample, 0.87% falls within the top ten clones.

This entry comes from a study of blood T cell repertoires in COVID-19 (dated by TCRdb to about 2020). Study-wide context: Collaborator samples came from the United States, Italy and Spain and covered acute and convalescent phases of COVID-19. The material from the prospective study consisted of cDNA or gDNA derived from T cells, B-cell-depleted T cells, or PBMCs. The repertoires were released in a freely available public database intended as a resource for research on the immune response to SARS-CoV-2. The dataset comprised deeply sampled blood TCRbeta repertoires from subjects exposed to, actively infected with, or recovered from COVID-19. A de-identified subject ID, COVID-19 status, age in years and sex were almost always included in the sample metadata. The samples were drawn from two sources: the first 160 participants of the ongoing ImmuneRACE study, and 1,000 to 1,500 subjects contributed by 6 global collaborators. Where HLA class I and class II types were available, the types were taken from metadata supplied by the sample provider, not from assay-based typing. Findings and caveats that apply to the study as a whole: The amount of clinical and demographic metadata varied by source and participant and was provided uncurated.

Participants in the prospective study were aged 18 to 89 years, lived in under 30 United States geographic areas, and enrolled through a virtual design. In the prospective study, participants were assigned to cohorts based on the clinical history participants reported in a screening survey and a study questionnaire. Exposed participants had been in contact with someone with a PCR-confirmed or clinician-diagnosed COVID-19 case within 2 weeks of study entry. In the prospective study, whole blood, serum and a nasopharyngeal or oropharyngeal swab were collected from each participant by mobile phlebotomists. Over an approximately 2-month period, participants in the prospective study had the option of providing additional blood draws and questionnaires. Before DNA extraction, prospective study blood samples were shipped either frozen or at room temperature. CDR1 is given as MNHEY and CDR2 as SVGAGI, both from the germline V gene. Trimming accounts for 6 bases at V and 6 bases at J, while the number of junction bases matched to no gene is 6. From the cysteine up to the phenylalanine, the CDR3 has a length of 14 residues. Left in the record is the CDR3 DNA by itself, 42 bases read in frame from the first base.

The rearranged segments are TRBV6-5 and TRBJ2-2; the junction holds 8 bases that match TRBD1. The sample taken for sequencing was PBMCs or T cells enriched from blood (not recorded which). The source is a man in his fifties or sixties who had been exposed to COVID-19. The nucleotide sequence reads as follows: TGTGCCAGCAGAGAGACAGGGGAGCCCGGGGAGCTGTTTTTT. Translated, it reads CASRETGEPGELFF.